These 19 T cell receptor beta chains were all obtained from the same sample, sequenced in a study of T cell responses to AZD1222 COVID-19 vaccine. TCRdb keeps only in-frame clones here, not all; method: immunoSEQ multiplex PCR. The profile covers over 110,000 clones, with roughly nine tenths appearing a single time and 1.6% taken by the ten largest. The starting material was peripheral blood, obtained 28 days after the second AZD1222 dose. These receptors were obtained from an adult who received the AZD1222 COVID-19 vaccine.

The rearrangement joins TRBV6-1 to TRBJ1-1, with D possibly being TRBD1 (5 bases). The CDR3 runs to 15 residues. Trimming cost V 1 base and J 1 base, with 10 bases left between them. CDR1 is MNHNS and CDR2 is SASEGT in the germline V gene. In DNA form, the CDR3 reads TGTGCCAGCAGTGAAGGGGGCTTTGGGAACACTGAAGCTTTCTTT. Encoded protein: CASSEGGFGNTEAFF.

The chain uses TRBV11-2 and TRBJ2-6; a possible D gene is TRBD2 (5 bases). Germline V lookup: CDR1 SGHAT, CDR2 FQNNGV. This CDR3 spans 15 amino acids. V lost 5 bases and J lost 0, with 8 bases in between. CDR3 nucleotides: TGTGCCAGCAGCCTAGCAGCCTCTGGGGCCAACGTCCTGACTTTC. Encoded protein: CASSLAASGANVLTF.

This rearrangement joins TRBV28 to TRBJ2-3; the D is unclear. Germline V gene lookup returns CDR1 MDHEN and CDR2 SYDVKM. The CDR3 spans 16 residues. V was shortened by 5 bases and J by 7 bases, with 22 bases between the two germline ends. In DNA, the CDR3 is TGTGCCAGCAGTACCCGCCAGGTCCAATTGCCAAATACGCAGTATTTT. Translation: CASSTRQVQLPNTQYF. The full variable domain, its missing parts supplied by reference TRBV28 and TRBJ2-3, is DVKVTQSSRYLVKRTGEKVFLECVQDMDHENMFWYRQDPGLGLRLIYFSYDVKMKEKGDIPEGYSVSREKKERFSLILESASTNQTSMYLCASSTRQVQLPNTQYFGPGTRLTVL.

The V call is TRBV3-1 (or the pseudogene TRBV3-2), the J call TRBJ2-1, with 7 bases matching TRBD2. Germline V gene data show CDR1 as LGHDT and CDR2 as YNNKEL (reference sequence). Trimming at V came to 1 base and at J to 7 bases, leaving 4 bases not matched to a gene. This CDR3 has 14 residues. Here the CDR3 DNA reads TGTGCCAGCAGCCAAGCGGGGGGTGGTAATGAGCAGTTCTTC. Translated, it gives CASSQAGGGNEQFF.

The genes are TRBV30 and TRBJ1-4; D is uncertain. Deletions cut 3 bases from V and 7 bases from J, with 6 bases between. The germline CDR1 and CDR2 sequences are GTSNPN and SVGIG (reference sequence). The CDR3 length is 11 residues. The CDR3 coding sequence is TGTGCCTGGAGGAAGGGTGAAAAACTGTTTTTT. Amino acid sequence: CAWRKGEKLFF.

The V call is TRBV7-8, the J call TRBJ2-5; D is unclear. The germline V gene has CDR1 SGHVS and CDR2 FQNEAQ. The CDR3 contains 13 residues. V was shortened by 0 bases and J by 1 base, with 3 bases between the two germline ends. The CDR3 bases are TGTGCCAGCAGCTTAGCGCTCCAAGAGACCCAGTACTTC. Translation: CASSLALQETQYF.

The rearrangement uses TRBV6-5 and TRBJ1-5; D gene ambiguous. This CDR3 is 14 amino acids long. Germline CDR1 is MNHEY and CDR2 is SVGAGI. V lost 5 bases and J lost 2, with 10 bases in between. CDR3 protein: CASSPRGGNQPQHF. CDR3 nucleotides: TGTGCCAGCAGTCCTCGCGGAGGCAATCAGCCCCAGCATTTT.

This clone occurred a few times. The chain uses TRBV6-5 and TRBJ2-3; 8 bases map to TRBD2. Germline CDR1 MNHEY, CDR2 SVGAGI. The CDR3 consists of 15 residues. V shed 0 bases and J 4 bases; nucleotides not matched to a gene: 3. The CDR3 spells CASSYSRGVADTQYF. In nucleotides, the CDR3 is TGTGCCAGCAGTTACTCGCGGGGGGTGGCAGATACGCAGTATTTT.

The genes are TRBV28 and TRBJ2-3, with no clear D. CDR3 size: 11 residues. Per germline, CDR1 MDHEN and CDR2 SYDVKM. Trimming stripped 10 bases from V and 2 bases from J, with 7 bases between. The CDR3 loop is CATTATDTQYF. The CDR3 DNA reads as TGTGCCACCACAGCCACAGATACGCAGTATTTT.

The CDR3 DNA sequence: TGTGCCAGCAGTTCCCAGGGTGCGGGAAACACCATATATTTT. Amino acids: CASSSQGAGNTIYF. The rearrangement links TRBV28 to TRBJ1-3, with D tentatively TRBD1 (5 bases). From germline, CDR1 is MDHEN and CDR2 SYDVKM. V was pared by 4 bases and J by 4 bases, with 11 bases between. This CDR3 is 14 amino acids long.

The V gene is TRBV28, the J gene TRBJ1-2; TRBD1 matches 7 bases. This CDR3 has 13 residues. Germline V gene sequence: CDR1 MDHEN, CDR2 SYDVKM. V lost 5 bases and J lost 4; bases outside the gene matches: 4. This CDR3 is CASSRQGAYGYTF. CDR3 in DNA: TGTGCCAGCAGTCGACAGGGCGCCTATGGCTACACCTTC.

The sample holds one count of this clone. The chain is built from TRBV28 and TRBJ1-6, with 9 bases aligning to TRBD1. Trimming cost V 10 bases and J 9 bases; bases outside gene matches: 10. CDR1 and CDR2 (germline): MDHEN, SYDVKM. This CDR3 contains 14 residues. The CDR3 here is CATTLGTGRSPLHF. The CDR3 DNA sequence: TGTGCCACCACACTCGGGACAGGGCGTTCACCCCTCCACTTT.

The chain uses TRBV14 and TRBJ1-2; maybe TRBD1 (5 bases). Trimming pared 1 base from V and 6 bases from J, leaving 12 bases between. Germline V gene sequence: CDR1 SGHDN, CDR2 FVKESK. The CDR3 contains 14 residues. CDR3 loop: CASSQARGLDGYTF. CDR3 sequence (DNA): TGTGCCAGCAGCCAAGCGAGGGGACTGGATGGCTACACCTTC. The full variable domain, completed using reference TRBV14 and TRBJ1-2, is EAGVTQFPSHSVIEKGQTVTLRCDPISGHDNLYWYRRVMGKEIKFLLHFVKESKQDESGMPNNRFLAERTGGTYSTLKVQPAELEDSGVYFCASSQARGLDGYTFGSGTRLTVV.

The chain carries TRBV5-1 and TRBJ2-4, with D possibly being TRBD2 (7 bases). The V end lost 4 bases, the J end lost 2 bases, and 22 bases lay between the germline ends. This CDR3 is built from 18 residues. The V gene's germline CDR1 is SGHRS and CDR2 YFSETQ. The CDR3 sequence: CASSSQLGGESPKNIQYF. CDR3 coding DNA: TGCGCCAGCAGCAGTCAATTAGGGGGGGAATCTCCCAAAAACATTCAGTACTTC.

This clone was picked up a small number of times. The J gene is TRBJ2-7, the V gene TRBV10-1; possible D gene TRBD1, 5 bases. The CDR3 contains 12 residues. With 10 bases removed from V and 2 bases from J, the gap between germline ends came to 12 bases. In germline, CDR1 is WNHNN, CDR2 SYGVQD (reference sequence). CDR3 sequence: CATQTVTYEQYV. The CDR3 DNA reads as TGCGCCACGCAGACAGTTACCTACGAGCAGTACGTC.

This clone was recorded only once. The chain is built from TRBV27 and TRBJ1-1; D possibly corresponds to TRBD1 (6 bases). This CDR3 has 12 residues. Deletions cut 3 bases from V and 8 bases from J, with 10 bases between. Germline-derived CDR1 and CDR2 are MNHEY and SMNVEV (reference sequence). The CDR3 here is CASSFWGAEAFF. The DNA of the CDR3 is TGTGCCAGCAGTTTTTGGGGGGCGGAAGCTTTCTTT.

The V call is TRBV18, the J call TRBJ1-4; TRBD1 matches 9 bases. This CDR3 contains 16 residues. Germline V gene data show CDR1 as KGHSH and CDR2 as LQKENI. The V segment lost 2 bases and the J segment 5 bases; nucleotides outside the gene matches: 6. The CDR3 bases are TGTGCCAGCTCACCAATGGTAGGACAGGGGAATGAAAAACTGTTTTTT. Translation gives CASSPMVGQGNEKLFF.

This sequence joins TRBV5-4 and TRBJ2-7; a possible D gene is TRBD2 (6 bases). Germline V lookup: CDR1 SGHNT, CDR2 YYREEE (reference sequence). The length of the CDR3 is 14 residues. The V and J ends lost 0 bases and 6 bases respectively, with 13 bases between them. CDR3: CASSLVGRSVEQYF. Here the CDR3 DNA reads TGTGCCAGCAGCTTGGTTGGGAGGTCCGTCGAGCAGTACTTC.

The V and J genes are TRBV30 and TRBJ2-7; possibly TRBD1 or TRBD2 for D (5 bases each). Trimming took off 4 bases at V and 2 bases at J, with 15 bases between the two ends. The germline CDR1 and CDR2 sequences are GTSNPN and SVGIG (reference sequence). The CDR3 has 14 amino acids. The CDR3 DNA is TGTGCCTGGACCCCACCGGGACGGCCCTACGAGCAGTACGTC. Residues: CAWTPPGRPYEQYV.